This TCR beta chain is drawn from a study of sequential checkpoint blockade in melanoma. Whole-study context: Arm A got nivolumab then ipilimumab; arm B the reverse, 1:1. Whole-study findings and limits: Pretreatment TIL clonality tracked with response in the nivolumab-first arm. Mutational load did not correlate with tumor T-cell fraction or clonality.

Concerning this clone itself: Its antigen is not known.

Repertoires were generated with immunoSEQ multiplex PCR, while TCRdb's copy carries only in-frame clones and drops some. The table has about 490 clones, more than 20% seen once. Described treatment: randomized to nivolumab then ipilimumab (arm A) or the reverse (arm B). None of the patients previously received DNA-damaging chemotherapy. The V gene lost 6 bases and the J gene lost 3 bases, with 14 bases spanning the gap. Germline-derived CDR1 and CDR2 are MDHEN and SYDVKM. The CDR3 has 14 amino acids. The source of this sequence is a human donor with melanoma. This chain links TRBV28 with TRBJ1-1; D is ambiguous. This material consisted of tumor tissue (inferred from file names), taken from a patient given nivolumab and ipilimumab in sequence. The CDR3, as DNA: TGTGCCAGCAGACCCACGTGGGTGGACACTGAAGCTTTCTTT. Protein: CASRPTWVDTEAFF.